This T cell receptor (beta chain) was observed in a study of shared clonotypes between healthy human individuals. The sample holds a few counts of this clone. The CDR3 consists of 16 residues. Looked up from germline, CDR1 is MNHEY and CDR2 is SMNVEV (reference sequence). Between the trimmed V and J ends, which lost 1 base and 4 bases, there was a span of 16 bases. It was CD45RO-negative cells, positively selected for CCR7, that made up naive CD8 cells, with terminally differentiated effector memory CD45RA+ cells excluded. The table came from immunoSEQ multiplex PCR; TCRdb's copy has only in-frame clones and leaves some out. The sample has about 2 million clones; roughly 95% are singletons.

The chain combines TRBV27 with TRBJ1-2; D is undetermined. This TCR was sampled from a man younger than 30 in good health. The sample was naive CD8+ T cells sorted from blood. The CDR3 sequence is CASSLLINPGGYGYTF. The CDR3 bases are TGTGCCAGCAGTTTATTGATTAACCCAGGTGGCTATGGCTACACCTTC.